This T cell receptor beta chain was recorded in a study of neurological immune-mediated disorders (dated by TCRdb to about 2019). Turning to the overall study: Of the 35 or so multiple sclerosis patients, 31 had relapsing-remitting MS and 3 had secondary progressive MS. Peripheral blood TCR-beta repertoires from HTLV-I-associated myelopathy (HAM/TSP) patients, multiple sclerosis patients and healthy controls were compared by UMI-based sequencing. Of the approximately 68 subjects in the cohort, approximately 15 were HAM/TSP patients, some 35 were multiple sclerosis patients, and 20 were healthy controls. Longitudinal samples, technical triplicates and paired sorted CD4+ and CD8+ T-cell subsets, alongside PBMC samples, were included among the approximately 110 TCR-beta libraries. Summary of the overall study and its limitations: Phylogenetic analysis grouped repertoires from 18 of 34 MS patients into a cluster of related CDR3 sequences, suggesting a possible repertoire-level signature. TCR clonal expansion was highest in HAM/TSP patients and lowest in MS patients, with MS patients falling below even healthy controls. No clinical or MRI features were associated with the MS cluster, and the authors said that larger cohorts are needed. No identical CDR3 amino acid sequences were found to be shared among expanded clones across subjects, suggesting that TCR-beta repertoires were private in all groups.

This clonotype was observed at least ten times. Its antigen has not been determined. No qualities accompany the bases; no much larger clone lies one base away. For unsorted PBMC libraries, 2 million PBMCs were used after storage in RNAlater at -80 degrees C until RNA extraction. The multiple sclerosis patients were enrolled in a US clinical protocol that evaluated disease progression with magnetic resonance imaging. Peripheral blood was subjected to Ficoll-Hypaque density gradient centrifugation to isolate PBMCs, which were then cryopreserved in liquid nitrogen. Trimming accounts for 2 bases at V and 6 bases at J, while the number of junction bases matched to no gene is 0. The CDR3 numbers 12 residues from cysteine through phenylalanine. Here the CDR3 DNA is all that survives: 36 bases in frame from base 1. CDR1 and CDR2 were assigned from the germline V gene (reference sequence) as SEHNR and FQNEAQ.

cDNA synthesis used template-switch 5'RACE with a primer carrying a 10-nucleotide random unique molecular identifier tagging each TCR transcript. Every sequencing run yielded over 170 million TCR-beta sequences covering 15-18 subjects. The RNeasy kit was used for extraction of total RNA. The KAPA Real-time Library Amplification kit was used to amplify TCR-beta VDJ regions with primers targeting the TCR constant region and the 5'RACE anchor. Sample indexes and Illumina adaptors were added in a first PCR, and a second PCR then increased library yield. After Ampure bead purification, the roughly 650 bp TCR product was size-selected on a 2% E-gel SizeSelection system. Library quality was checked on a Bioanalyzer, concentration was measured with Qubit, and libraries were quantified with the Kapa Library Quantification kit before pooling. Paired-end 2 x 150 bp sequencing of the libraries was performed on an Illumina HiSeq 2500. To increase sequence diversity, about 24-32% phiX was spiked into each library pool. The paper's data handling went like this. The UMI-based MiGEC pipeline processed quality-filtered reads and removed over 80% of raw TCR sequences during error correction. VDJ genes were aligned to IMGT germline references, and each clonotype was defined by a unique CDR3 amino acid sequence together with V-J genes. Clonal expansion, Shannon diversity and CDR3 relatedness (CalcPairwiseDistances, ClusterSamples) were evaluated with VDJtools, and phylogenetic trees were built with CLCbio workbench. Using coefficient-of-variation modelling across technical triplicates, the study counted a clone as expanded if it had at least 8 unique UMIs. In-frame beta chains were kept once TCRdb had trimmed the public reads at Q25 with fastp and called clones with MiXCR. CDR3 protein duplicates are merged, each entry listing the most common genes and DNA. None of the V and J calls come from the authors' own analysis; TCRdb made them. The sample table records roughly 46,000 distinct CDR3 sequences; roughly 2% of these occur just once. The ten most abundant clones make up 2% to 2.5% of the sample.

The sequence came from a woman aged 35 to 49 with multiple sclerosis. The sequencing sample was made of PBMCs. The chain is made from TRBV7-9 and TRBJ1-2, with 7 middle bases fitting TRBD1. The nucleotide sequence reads TGTGCCAGCAGCTTACAGGGGGATGGCTACACCTTC. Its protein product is CASSLQGDGYTF. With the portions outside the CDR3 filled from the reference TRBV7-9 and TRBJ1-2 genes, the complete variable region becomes DTGVSQNPRHKITKRGQNVTFRCDPISEHNRLYWYRQTLGQGPEFLTYFQNEAQLEKSRLLSDRFSAERPKGSFSTLEIQRTEQGDSAMYLCASSLQGDGYTFGSGTRLTVV.